A single sample is the source of the 28 T cell receptor beta chains below, sequenced in a study of blood T cell repertoires in COVID-19. Assay used: immunoSEQ multiplex PCR; TCRdb lists only in-frame clones, some missing. This table has more than 150,000 clones, roughly nine tenths appearing once. Sequenced sample: peripheral blood. These receptors all come from a man aged 35-49 years with acute or convalescent COVID-19.

The V and J genes are TRBV19 and TRBJ1-6; maybe TRBD1 (6 bases). CDR1 and CDR2 from the germline V gene are LNHDA and SQIVND (reference sequence). The V end was cut by 4 bases, the J end by 6 bases, with 19 bases between. This CDR3 region has 17 residues. The CDR3 sequence is CASSRGPVGAPNSPLHF. CDR3 sequence (DNA): TGTGCCAGTAGTAGGGGGCCAGTAGGAGCACCTAATTCACCCCTCCACTTT.

The rearrangement links TRBV9 to TRBJ1-6, with TRBD1 identical over 10 bases. Losses at the gene ends were 4 bases for V and 7 bases for J; bases not matched to a gene: 5. Germline CDR1 SGDLS, CDR2 YYNGEE. There are 15 residues in the CDR3. The CDR3 sequence is CASSSGGQGNSPLHF. In nucleotides, the CDR3 is TGTGCCAGCAGCTCCGGGGGACAGGGGAATTCACCCCTCCACTTT.

This clone was found a few times. The rearrangement uses TRBV6-5 and TRBJ2-7; 9 bases align to TRBD1. V shed 5 bases and J 3 bases; nucleotides not matched to a gene: 2. This CDR3 spans 13 amino acids. CDR1 MNHEY and CDR2 SVGAGI come from the germline V gene. CDR3 nucleotide sequence: TGTGCCAGCAGTCGACAGGGGGACTACGAGCAGTACTTC. Its translation: CASSRQGDYEQYF.

The chain recombines TRBV7-9 with TRBJ1-5; D remains ambiguous. V was trimmed by 3 bases and J by 0 bases, leaving 3 bases between them. The CDR3 spans 13 residues. CDR1 and CDR2 from the germline V gene are SEHNR and FQNEAQ (reference sequence). Written as DNA, the CDR3 is TGTGCCAGCAGCTTCGGTAGCAATCAGCCCCAGCATTTT. Translating it yields CASSFGSNQPQHF. Using reference TRBV7-9 and TRBJ1-5 for the parts outside the CDR3, the full variable domain is DTGVSQNPRHKITKRGQNVTFRCDPISEHNRLYWYRQTLGQGPEFLTYFQNEAQLEKSRLLSDRFSAERPKGSFSTLEIQRTEQGDSAMYLCASSFGSNQPQHFGDGTRLSIL.

V is TRBV4-2 and J is TRBJ1-3; D gene uncertain. This CDR3 region has 17 residues. Germline V CDR1 and CDR2: LGHNA, YNFKEQ. V was clipped by 3 bases and J by 0 bases, with 15 bases between them. In DNA, the CDR3 is TGTGCCAGCAGCCAGGGGAGAGGGTGGGACTCTGGAAACACCATATATTTT. Protein sequence: CASSQGRGWDSGNTIYF.

The chain's CDR3 is CASSLESRGPGNTIYF. CDR3 coding DNA: TGTGCCAGCAGCTTAGAATCCAGGGGGCCAGGAAACACCATATATTTT. J is TRBJ1-3 and V is TRBV7-3, with 8 bases that match TRBD1. The germline gives CDR1 SGHTA, CDR2 FQGTGA. This CDR3 has 16 residues. V lost 2 bases, J lost 4 bases, and 7 bases stayed unmatched.

This chain joins TRBV27 and TRBJ2-3; 7 bases are a match to TRBD2. V shed 5 bases and J 2 bases; nucleotides not matched to a gene: 4. Germline CDR1 is MNHEY and CDR2 is SMNVEV (reference sequence). The CDR3 is made up of 14 amino acids. CDR3 sequence reads: CASSPSGYTDTQYF. CDR3 in DNA: TGTGCCAGCAGTCCTAGCGGATACACAGATACGCAGTATTTT.

DNA for the CDR3: TGCGCCAGCAGCCAAGATGTGACGACACGTCCCACTAGCACAGATACGCAGTATTTT. Translating gives CASSQDVTTRPTSTDTQYF. The chain couples TRBV4-3 to TRBJ2-3; D is ambiguous. CDR1 is LGHNA and CDR2 is YSLEER in the germline V gene. The CDR3 consists of 19 residues. The V end was cut by 0 bases, the J end by 0 bases, with 19 bases between.

In its sample, this clone was seen a few times. The same CDR3 also results from other DNA sequences found in this sample. The J gene is TRBJ2-3, the V gene TRBV4-1; D perhaps matches TRBD2 (6 bases). The CDR3 runs to 13 residues. Trimming took off 3 bases at V and 3 bases at J, with 7 bases between the two ends. Germline V gene sequence: CDR1 MGHRA, CDR2 YSYEKL. CDR3 DNA: TGCGCCAGCAGCCAGGGACTGACAGATACGCAGTATTTT. Protein sequence: CASSQGLTDTQYF.

The chain has TRBV25-1 and TRBJ1-2, with a possible D match to TRBD1 (5 bases). This CDR3 has 13 amino acids. Deletions cut 5 bases from V and 7 bases from J, with 14 bases between. Germline-derived CDR1 and CDR2 are MGHDK and SYGVNS. In DNA, the CDR3 is TGTGCCAGCAGTACCACCGGGGGGGGTGGCTACACCTTC. It specifies CASSTTGGGGYTF.

The gene calls are TRBV6-5 and TRBJ1-2; D unresolved. V gave up 0 bases and J gave up 5 bases, with 10 bases separating them. Germline V gene lookup returns CDR1 MNHEY and CDR2 SVGAGI. The CDR3 has 14 residues. CDR3 region: CASSYSRVGYGYTF. CDR3 nucleotides: TGTGCCAGCAGTTACTCGAGGGTAGGGTATGGCTACACCTTC.

The CDR3 DNA follows: TGCGCCAGCAGCCCCGGACAGGGGGCTGAAAAACTGTTTTTT. Residues: CASSPGQGAEKLFF. This rearrangement joins TRBV5-1 to TRBJ1-4, with 11 bases aligning to TRBD1. The germline CDR1 and CDR2 sequences are SGHRS and YFSETQ. There are 14 residues in the CDR3. J gave up 7 bases and V 4 bases, and 3 bases lay outside the gene matches.

This sequence joins TRBV30 and TRBJ1-2; no clear D. Germline V gene sequence: CDR1 GTSNPN, CDR2 SVGIG (reference sequence). The CDR3 extends over 12 amino acids. V was clipped by 4 bases and J by 1 base, with 7 bases between them. CDR3 sequence reads: CAWKGGNYGYTF. In DNA form, the CDR3 reads TGTGCCTGGAAAGGAGGTAACTATGGCTACACCTTC.

The chain couples TRBV7-9 to TRBJ1-1; 7 bases align to TRBD1. This CDR3 spans 14 amino acids. Germline CDR1 and CDR2: SEHNR and FQNEAQ (reference sequence). J gave up 4 bases and V 2 bases, and 4 bases lay outside the gene matches. The DNA of the CDR3 is TGTGCCAGCAGCTTATCTACAGGGGCCACTGAAGCTTTCTTT. This translates into CASSLSTGATEAFF.

V usage is TRBV4-3 and J usage is TRBJ2-4; 9 bases map to TRBD1. CDR3 size: 14 residues. Losses at the gene ends were 5 bases for V and 8 bases for J; bases not matched to a gene: 7. CDR1 and CDR2 (germline): LGHNA, YSLEER. CDR3 in DNA: TGCGCCAGCAGCTCCCAACAGGGGGCGGACATTCAGTACTTC. It yields the protein CASSSQQGADIQYF.

This clone has a single count. The chain couples TRBV7-2 to TRBJ1-1; D gene unclear. The CDR3 length is 13 residues. Between the trimmed V and J ends, which lost 3 bases and 4 bases, there was a span of 9 bases. The germline V gene has CDR1 SGHTA and CDR2 FQGNSA. CDR3 nucleotides: TGTGCCAGCAGCTTCGGAGGGATCACTGAAGCTTTCTTT. Translating gives CASSFGGITEAFF.

The chain has TRBV19 and TRBJ2-5; 11 bases align to TRBD1. The CDR3 has 15 residues. Germline lookup yields CDR1 LNHDA and CDR2 SQIVND (reference sequence). Losses at the gene ends were 4 bases for V and 4 bases for J; bases not matched to a gene: 5. The CDR3 region is CASSKRTGGPETQYF. The CDR3, as DNA: TGTGCCAGTAGTAAACGGACAGGGGGCCCAGAGACCCAGTACTTC.

The chain joins TRBV24-1 to TRBJ1-5; 10 nucleotides align to TRBD1. The CDR3 is made up of 16 amino acids. V lost 3 bases and J lost 7; bases outside the gene matches: 8. The germline V gene has CDR1 KGHDR and CDR2 SFDVKD. The CDR3 region is CATSDRDRGKGQPQHF. CDR3 coding DNA: TGTGCCACCAGTGATCGGGACAGGGGAAAGGGGCAGCCCCAGCATTTT.

The V call is TRBV16, the J call TRBJ1-1, with TRBD1 as a possible D gene (6 bases). V was cut by 7 bases and J by 2 bases, with 20 bases left in between. Germline V gives CDR1 KGHSY, CDR2 FQNENV. This CDR3 region has 16 residues. For the CDR3, the DNA is TGTGCCAGCAACCCAAGCGACAGGAGTCCTAACACTGAAGCTTTCTTT. This translates into CASNPSDRSPNTEAFF. The whole variable domain, remainder taken from reference TRBV16 and TRBJ1-1, is GEEVAQTPKHLVRGEGQKAKLYCAPIKGHSYVFWYQQVLKNEFKFLISFQNENVFDETGMPKERFSAKCLPNSPCSLEIQATKLEDSAVYFCASNPSDRSPNTEAFFGQGTRLTVV.

This clone was detected only a few times. This chain joins TRBV3-1 (or the pseudogene TRBV3-2) and TRBJ1-4, with D perhaps TRBD1 (6 bases). Per the germline V gene, CDR1 is LGHDT and CDR2 is YNNKEL (reference sequence). The CDR3 totals 14 residues. The V and J ends lost 1 base and 10 bases respectively, with 13 bases between them. CDR3 amino acids: CASSQGSRGAKLFF. The CDR3, as DNA: TGTGCCAGCAGCCAAGGTTCGCGGGGGGCAAAACTGTTTTTT.

This clone was detected once. The rearrangement uses TRBV9 and TRBJ1-2; 12 bases are shared with TRBD1. The CDR3 has 16 residues. V was clipped by 0 bases and J by 4 bases; unmatched bases: 4. Germline-derived CDR1 and CDR2 are SGDLS and YYNGEE. This CDR3 reads CASSVGVGQGAYGYTF. In DNA, the CDR3 is TGTGCCAGCAGCGTAGGTGTGGGACAGGGGGCCTATGGCTACACCTTC.

DNA for the CDR3: TGTGCCAGCAGCTTACCCCTAGGGGGGGACTTAGATACGCAGTATTTT. It specifies CASSLPLGGDLDTQYF. The chain has TRBV7-6 and TRBJ2-3; tentative D call: TRBD2 (7 bases). The CDR3 covers 16 residues. V was shortened by 2 bases and J by 5 bases, with 17 bases between the two germline ends. Germline lookup yields CDR1 SGHVS and CDR2 FNYEAQ.

V gene TRBV6-5 combines with J gene TRBJ1-1; D is ambiguous. This CDR3 has 13 residues. Germline lookup yields CDR1 MNHEY and CDR2 SVGAGI. V lost 0 bases, J lost 4 bases, and 6 bases lay in between. CDR3 sequence: CASSYSLTTEAFF. The CDR3 bases are TGTGCCAGCAGTTACTCTCTAACCACTGAAGCTTTCTTT.

The chain uses TRBV4-3 and TRBJ1-2, with D hard to call. This CDR3 has 13 amino acids. Deletions cut 3 bases from V and 2 bases from J, with 7 bases between. Looked up from germline, CDR1 is LGHNA and CDR2 is YSLEER. CDR3 DNA sequence: TGCGCCAGCAGCCACGACGGGAACTATGGCTACACCTTC. It specifies CASSHDGNYGYTF.

The chain combines TRBV6-5 with TRBJ2-7; D ambiguous. This CDR3 is 14 amino acids long. Trimming took off 4 bases at V and 6 bases at J, with 16 bases between the two ends. CDR1 MNHEY and CDR2 SVGAGI come from the germline V gene. The DNA for the CDR3 is TGTGCCAGCAGTTCCTGGGCCCCTCGAACCGAGCAGTACTTC. Encoded protein: CASSSWAPRTEQYF.

CDR3 nucleotide sequence: TGCGCCAGCAGCCTAGCGGGGGGGATCCAGGAGACCCAGTACTTC. Residues: CASSLAGGIQETQYF. The chain joins TRBV4-1 to TRBJ2-5, with 11 bases fitting TRBD2. After removal of 4 bases from V and 5 bases from J, the junction contained 6 bases not matched to a gene. The CDR3 consists of 15 residues. Germline assignment: CDR1 MGHRA and CDR2 YSYEKL.

The chain recombines TRBV7-2 with TRBJ2-3, with TRBD2 as a possible D gene (5 bases). Germline values: CDR1 SGHTA, CDR2 FQGNSA. The ends were cut back, 2 bases at V and 6 bases at J, with 18 bases in the middle. The CDR3 has 16 residues. CDR3 region: CASSLNHRGLGDTQYF. The CDR3 nucleotides read TGTGCCAGCAGCTTAAATCATCGGGGATTGGGGGATACGCAGTATTTT.

CDR3 nucleotide sequence: TGCGCCAGCAGCTTGGGGATAGGAGGACAGGGGGCCGCCGGGGAGCTGTTTTTT. Translated: CASSLGIGGQGAAGELFF. The V call is TRBV5-1, the J call TRBJ2-2; 11 bases agree with TRBD1. There are 18 residues in the CDR3. CDR1 is SGHRS and CDR2 is YFSETQ in the germline V gene. J lost 6 bases, V lost 0 bases, and 10 bases had no gene match. The complete variable domain, with remaining parts taken from reference TRBV5-1 and TRBJ2-2, reads KAGVTQTPRYLIKTRGQQVTLSCSPISGHRSVSWYQQTPGQGLQFLFEYFSETQRNKGNFPGRFSGRQFSNSRSEMNVSTLELGDSALYLCASSLGIGGQGAAGELFFGEGSRLTVL.